These 22 T cell receptor beta chains were sequenced from one sample in a study of human T cells and chemical hapten exposure. Each CDR3 protein is one row after TCRdb ran MiXCR on the 5' RACE reads. The data show approximately 140,000 distinct CDR3 sequences, approximately 4% seen once. Someone pulled total RNA out of unfractionated whole blood. These receptors all come from a female donor in good health.

In this sample, this clonotype turned up many times. This chain uses TRBV6-2 or TRBV6-3 with TRBJ2-1, with D perhaps given as TRBD1 or TRBD2 (5 bases each). Germline assignment: CDR1 MNHEY and CDR2 SVGEGT. V lost 5 bases, J lost 4 bases, and 18 bases lay in between. This CDR3 spans 16 amino acids. CDR3 nucleotides: TGTGCCAGCAGTCGCCGTCCGGGACCGCAGTACAATGAGCAGTTCTTC. As protein: CASSRRPGPQYNEQFF.

The CDR3 DNA reads TGTGCCAGCCAATCGCCCGGGACCGTTCCCGAAAAACTGTTTTTT. Translation gives CASQSPGTVPEKLFF. The V gene is TRBV7-2, the J gene TRBJ1-4, with a possible D match to TRBD1 (5 bases). The CDR3 loop spans 15 amino acids. Trimming left V 8 bases short and J 8 bases short, with 21 bases between. Germline values: CDR1 SGHTA, CDR2 FQGNSA.

At least ten counts were recorded for this clonotype. The J gene is TRBJ2-5, the V gene TRBV4-2; 10 nucleotides agree with TRBD2. Germline V CDR1 and CDR2: LGHNA, YNFKEQ. V was clipped by 0 bases and J by 3 bases; unmatched bases: 7. The CDR3 has 17 residues. Here the CDR3 reads CASSQDGPSGGEETQYF. The DNA of the CDR3 is TGTGCCAGCAGCCAAGATGGGCCTAGCGGGGGAGAAGAGACCCAGTACTTC.

The sample holds many counts of this clonotype. The chain links TRBV4-2 to TRBJ1-6; D is perhaps TRBD1 (5 bases). V was shortened by 0 bases and J by 7 bases, with 10 bases between the two germline ends. The CDR3 is made up of 15 amino acids. The germline gives CDR1 LGHNA, CDR2 YNFKEQ. The DNA for the CDR3 is TGTGCCAGCAGCCAAGAAGGGGCGGCCAATTCACCCCTCCACTTT. It codes for CASSQEGAANSPLHF.

This clonotype was counted ten times or more. This chain connects TRBV12-3 or TRBV12-4 to TRBJ1-1; D uncertain. The CDR3 consists of 15 residues. Trimming stripped 6 bases from V and 1 base from J, with 15 bases between. The CDR3 region has the DNA TGTGCCAGCAGCCCTTTTCTGGCGGGGAACACTGAAGCTTTCTTT. The encoded protein is CASSPFLAGNTEAFF.

This clonotype has only a few counts. The rearrangement joins TRBV10-3 to TRBJ2-1; D is unclear. V dropped 0 bases and J dropped 7 bases, with 22 bases sitting between them. From germline, CDR1 is ENHRY and CDR2 SYGVKD. The CDR3 length is 18 residues. This CDR3 is CAISESSFSAVRKNEQFF. The CDR3 coding sequence is TGTGCCATCAGTGAGTCGAGTTTTTCGGCCGTTAGGAAAAATGAGCAGTTCTTC.

There are many counts of this clonotype. CDR3 sequence reads: CASSLRQFMYQETQYF. Here the CDR3 DNA reads TGCGCCAGCAGCTTACGACAGTTTATGTACCAAGAGACCCAGTACTTC. The gene calls are TRBV5-1 and TRBJ2-5; TRBD1 is a possible D gene (5 bases). Germline loops: CDR1 SGHRS, CDR2 YFSETQ. Trimming removed 2 bases from V and 0 bases from J, with 14 bases in between. The CDR3 is made up of 16 amino acids.

Concerning this clonotype: This clone may be a read error of a much larger clone one base away. The chain has TRBV9 and TRBJ2-3; 8 nucleotides match TRBD2. Germline V gives CDR1 SGDLS, CDR2 YYNGEE. This CDR3 is 13 amino acids long. This CDR3 is CARSGGLGDTQYF. In DNA, the CDR3 is TGTGCCAGAAGCGGGGGCTTGGGAGATACGCAGTATTTT. Combining the CDR3 with reference TRBV9 and TRBJ2-3 gives the whole variable domain DSGVTQTPKHLITATGQRVTLRCSPRSGDLSVYWYQQSLDQGLQFLIQYYNGEERAKGNILERFSAQQFPDLHSELNLSSLELGDSALYFCARSGGLGDTQYFGPGTRLTVL.

J is TRBJ2-3 and V is TRBV18; D uncertain. With 4 bases removed from V and 0 bases from J, the gap between germline ends came to 14 bases. The CDR3 totals 16 residues. Germline V gives CDR1 KGHSH, CDR2 LQKENI. CDR3 amino acids: CASSLPTLRSTDTQYF. The CDR3, as DNA: TGTGCCAGCTCACTCCCGACACTCAGGAGCACAGATACGCAGTATTTT.

This clonotype was seen a handful of times. The genes are TRBV5-4 and TRBJ2-7; perhaps D is TRBD1 or TRBD2 (5 bases each). This CDR3 is built from 14 residues. Germline CDR1 reads SGHNT; CDR2 reads YYREEE (reference sequence). The ends were cut back, 1 base at V and 2 bases at J, with 10 bases in the middle. This chain's CDR3 is CASSLRGETYEQYF. CDR3 nucleotide sequence: TGTGCCAGCAGCTTGCGAGGGGAAACCTACGAGCAGTACTTC.

This sequence joins TRBV5-5 and TRBJ2-5, with 9 bases matching TRBD2. Germline V CDR1 and CDR2: SGHKS, YYEKEE (reference sequence). This CDR3 region has 14 residues. Trimming at V came to 5 bases and at J to 5 bases, leaving 7 bases not matched to a gene. The CDR3 DNA reads TGTGCCAGCAGTGCTGGACTAGCGAGGGAGACCCAGTACTTC. Its translation: CASSAGLARETQYF.

This clonotype was found many times. The chain combines TRBV7-3 with TRBJ2-3, with 7 bases fitting TRBD2. V gave up 4 bases and J gave up 4 bases; unmatched junction bases: 14. The CDR3 runs 17 residues. Germline assignment: CDR1 SGHTA and CDR2 FQGTGA. CDR3 sequence (DNA): TGTGCCAGCAGCTGGGAGGGCAGGTCCGTGGGGGCAGATACGCAGTATTTT. Its translation is CASSWEGRSVGADTQYF.

This clonotype was picked up many times. This chain uses TRBV12-3 or TRBV12-4 with TRBJ1-2, with a weak D call TRBD1 (5 bases). The V end was cut by 3 bases, the J end by 4 bases, with 15 bases between. CDR3 length: 15 amino acids. CDR3 amino acids: CASSFRGGIVYGYTF. The CDR3 nucleotides are TGTGCCAGCAGTTTTCGTGGGGGTATCGTCTATGGCTACACCTTC.

V usage is TRBV6-6 and J usage is TRBJ2-7, with 7 bases that match TRBD2. V dropped 0 bases and J dropped 6; count of bases not matched to a gene: 17. The CDR3 consists of 18 residues. Germline V CDR1 and CDR2: MNHNY, SVGAGI (reference sequence). The CDR3 sequence is CASSYSWTMGGEGREQYF. In DNA form, the CDR3 reads TGTGCCAGCAGTTACTCCTGGACTATGGGCGGGGAGGGGCGCGAGCAGTACTTC.

The rearrangement joins TRBV18 to TRBJ1-5; D gene ambiguous. This CDR3 contains 16 residues. V dropped 1 base and J dropped 1 base, with 11 bases sitting between them. Germline loops: CDR1 KGHSH, CDR2 LQKENI. CDR3 sequence (DNA): TGTGCCAGCTCACCACAAGGGATGCAGAGCAATCAGCCCCAGCATTTT. It codes for CASSPQGMQSNQPQHF.

The V call is TRBV5-1, the J call TRBJ1-1; tentatively, D is TRBD1 (6 bases). The CDR3 totals 15 residues. CDR1 and CDR2 (germline): SGHRS, YFSETQ. V shed 0 bases and J shed 0 bases, with 9 bases lying between them. CDR3 coding DNA: TGCGCCAGCAGCTTGGGAAACAGGGTGAACACTGAAGCTTTCTTT. Translated, it gives CASSLGNRVNTEAFF. Full variable domain (rest looked up from reference TRBV5-1 and TRBJ1-1): KAGVTQTPRYLIKTRGQQVTLSCSPISGHRSVSWYQQTPGQGLQFLFEYFSETQRNKGNFPGRFSGRQFSNSRSEMNVSTLELGDSALYLCASSLGNRVNTEAFFGQGTRLTVV.

This clonotype has a count of ten or more. The V call is TRBV5-1, the J call TRBJ2-1, with 9 bases fitting TRBD1. Germline loops: CDR1 SGHRS, CDR2 YFSETQ. The CDR3 extends over 13 amino acids. The V segment lost 2 bases and the J segment 8 bases; nucleotides outside the gene matches: 2. DNA for the CDR3: TGCGCCAGCAGCTTACAGGGGGCCGATGAGCAGTTCTTC. It codes for CASSLQGADEQFF.

This clonotype occurred many times. This sequence joins TRBV29-1 and TRBJ2-5, with no clear D. The CDR3 totals 12 residues. The V gene lost 4 bases and the J gene lost 4 bases, with 10 bases spanning the gap. Germline CDR1 SQVTM, CDR2 ANQGSEA. As DNA, the CDR3 is TGCAGCGTTGTAGGTGGCGGAGAGACCCAGTACTTC. This encodes CSVVGGGETQYF.

This clonotype showed up many times. The chain couples TRBV5-6 to TRBJ1-5; 9 bases align to TRBD1. Per germline, CDR1 SGHDT and CDR2 YYEEEE. V trimming: 5 bases; J trimming: 4 bases; junction bases outside the gene matches: 7. This CDR3 contains 15 residues. The CDR3 loop reads CASSPGTGTNQPQHF. CDR3 DNA sequence: TGTGCCAGCAGTCCCGGGACAGGGACAAATCAGCCCCAGCATTTT.

Ten or more counts support this clonotype. The V and J genes are TRBV7-2 and TRBJ1-2; D is perhaps TRBD1 (6 bases). V was pared by 0 bases and J by 4 bases, with 12 bases between. The CDR3 is made up of 15 amino acids. The germline V gene has CDR1 SGHTA and CDR2 FQGNSA. The CDR3 coding sequence is TGTGCCAGCAGCTTAGCGGCAGGGGAAAGCTATGGCTACACCTTC. As protein: CASSLAAGESYGYTF. Drawing the rest from reference TRBV7-2 and TRBJ1-2, the complete variable domain is GAGVSQSPSNKVTEKGKDVELRCDPISGHTALYWYRQSLGQGLEFLIYFQGNSAPDKSGLPSDRFSAERTGGSVSTLTIQRTQQEDSAVYLCASSLAAGESYGYTFGSGTRLTVV.

This clonotype has ten or more counts. The gene calls are TRBV9 and TRBJ1-2, with a tentative D call TRBD1 (5 bases). Looked up from germline, CDR1 is SGDLS and CDR2 is YYNGEE. Between the trimmed V and J ends, which lost 0 bases and 4 bases, there was a span of 7 bases. The CDR3 has 13 residues. The CDR3: CASSVGQTYGYTF. The CDR3 coding sequence is TGTGCCAGCAGCGTAGGACAGACCTATGGCTACACCTTC.

This clonotype has a count of ten or more. The rearrangement uses TRBV7-9 and TRBJ1-1; TRBD1 might be the D (6 bases). Germline CDR1 reads SEHNR; CDR2 reads FQNEAQ (reference sequence). CDR3 size: 14 residues. V dropped 5 bases and J dropped 2 bases, with 12 bases sitting between them. The CDR3 protein is CASSIRQANTEAFF. CDR3 sequence (DNA): TGTGCCAGCAGCATAAGACAGGCAAACACTGAAGCTTTCTTT.